This entry concerns a single T cell receptor beta chain. TRB was amplified from roughly 250 ng of peripheral blood genomic DNA per sample. The sample originates from a study of T cell clusters in autoimmune cytopenias. The CDR3 contains 15 residues. Germline V gives CDR1 SGHDT, CDR2 YYEEEE. TRB rearrangements were amplified by touch-down multiplex PCR with mixed TRB-A/B primers. TCRdb re-called the multiplex PCR reads; one entry per CDR3 protein, DNA not given. Its table lists about 5,000 distinct CDR3 sequences. This sample was also put to use in a study of T cell repertoires in aging, cancer and after chemotherapy. That report adds: Untreated cancer patients had significantly lower blood TCR diversity than age-matched healthy donors.

This sequence joins TRBV5-6 and TRBJ1-1; checking the TCRdb D call of TRBD1 is not possible without DNA. The receptor's source is a human donor in good health. What was sequenced was peripheral blood. CDR3: CASGPPWGGNTEAFF.